The 14 T cell receptor beta chains presented below share a single source sample, sequenced in a study of cytomegalovirus exposure and HLA in healthy donors. PCR amplification relied on 60 Vbeta primers (plus 13 Jbeta primers). Repertoires were generated with immunoSEQ multiplex PCR, while TCRdb's copy carries only in-frame clones and drops some. The sample has some 200,000 clones; less than 85% are singletons. Sequenced sample: PBMCs. These receptors were obtained from a girl aged 5-17 years in good health and CMV-seropositive.

The chain is built from TRBV29-1 and TRBJ2-2; D uncertain. Trimming pared 3 bases from V and 8 bases from J, leaving 16 bases between. The CDR3 runs to 14 residues. In germline, CDR1 is SQVTM, CDR2 ANQGSEA. As DNA, the CDR3 is TGCAGCGTTGACGAAGGTTACGGAGAGGGGGAGCTGTTTTTT. Protein sequence: CSVDEGYGEGELFF.

The chain links TRBV28 to TRBJ1-1; no firm D call. CDR3 size: 13 residues. The ends were cut back, 7 bases at V and 6 bases at J, with 15 bases in the middle. In germline, CDR1 is MDHEN, CDR2 SYDVKM. CDR3 residues: CASNNQLPPEAFF. The DNA of the CDR3 is TGTGCCAGCAACAACCAACTACCGCCTGAAGCTTTCTTT.

The gene calls are TRBV6-5 and TRBJ2-2, with TRBD1 matching over 10 bases. Losses at the gene ends were 0 bases for V and 7 bases for J; bases not matched to a gene: 5. Germline V gene sequence: CDR1 MNHEY, CDR2 SVGAGI. The CDR3 runs to 16 residues. In DNA form, the CDR3 reads TGTGCCAGCAGTTACTCGGGGACAGGGGCGGACGGGGAGCTGTTTTTT. The encoded protein is CASSYSGTGADGELFF.

This clone was recorded once. This chain uses TRBV7-8 with TRBJ1-1; D gene uncertain. This CDR3 spans 13 amino acids. CDR1 and CDR2 from the germline V gene are SGHVS and FQNEAQ. Trimming took off 5 bases at V and 1 base at J, with 8 bases between the two ends. CDR3 sequence (DNA): TGTGCCAGCAGCCTGAGAGCGAACACTGAAGCTTTCTTT. This encodes CASSLRANTEAFF.

This rearrangement joins TRBV7-9 to TRBJ2-5; TRBD2 agrees at 9 bases. There are 15 residues in the CDR3. Trimming at V came to 3 bases and at J to 5 bases, leaving 7 bases not matched to a gene. CDR1 and CDR2 (germline): SEHNR, FQNEAQ (reference sequence). This CDR3 is CASSFWASGEETQYF. CDR3 coding DNA: TGTGCCAGCAGCTTCTGGGCTAGCGGGGAGGAGACCCAGTACTTC.

The chain carries TRBV5-8 and TRBJ2-7; TRBD1 matches 8 bases. Germline V gene lookup returns CDR1 SGHTS and CDR2 YDEGEE. The CDR3 covers 15 residues. The V segment lost 2 bases and the J segment 0 bases; nucleotides outside the gene matches: 4. The DNA for the CDR3 is TGTGCCAGCAGCTTCCCGGGACAGGACTCCTACGAGCAGTACTTC. It translates to CASSFPGQDSYEQYF.

This sequence joins TRBV4-3 and TRBJ1-1; 7 nucleotides line up with TRBD1. Germline V gene lookup returns CDR1 LGHNA and CDR2 YSLEER. The length of the CDR3 is 15 residues. J was trimmed by 0 bases and V by 3 bases; bases with no gene match: 4. In DNA form, the CDR3 reads TGCGCCAGCAGCCAGTCCACAGGGGTGAACACTGAAGCTTTCTTT. Translating it yields CASSQSTGVNTEAFF.

The DNA of the CDR3 is TGTGCCAGCAGTGAAGCGACTATCTCCTACGAGCAGTACTTC. It yields the protein CASSEATISYEQYF. V and J are TRBV2 and TRBJ2-7; TRBD2 might be the D (5 bases). The V end was cut by 0 bases, the J end by 0 bases, with 6 bases between. Per the germline V gene, CDR1 is SNHLY and CDR2 is FYNNEI. The CDR3 is made up of 14 amino acids.

The table lists this clone with a few counts. V and J are TRBV10-1 and TRBJ2-3; no definite D call. V was clipped by 1 base and J by 5 bases, with 13 bases between them. The CDR3 is 15 amino acids. Germline CDR1 and CDR2: WNHNN and SYGVQD (reference sequence). The CDR3, as DNA: TGCGCCAGCAGTGAGTTGGGCTCCTCAATAGATACGCAGTATTTT. Its translation: CASSELGSSIDTQYF.

V is TRBV6-6 and J is TRBJ1-2; weak D call: TRBD1 (6 bases). From germline, CDR1 is MNHNY and CDR2 SVGAGI (reference sequence). Trimming took 5 bases from V and 4 from J, leaving 8 bases between them. This CDR3 has 12 residues. CDR3 coding DNA: TGTGCCAGCAGTCAGGACAGCTATGGCTACACCTTC. Translating gives CASSQDSYGYTF.

CDR3 coding DNA: TGTGCCAGCAGCTGGGAGGGGTGGACTGAAGCTTTCTTT. Translating gives CASSWEGWTEAFF. The chain carries TRBV5-5 and TRBJ1-1; a possible D gene is TRBD1 (5 bases). With 3 bases removed from V and 5 bases from J, the gap between germline ends came to 11 bases. CDR1 and CDR2 (germline): SGHKS, YYEKEE (reference sequence). The CDR3 loop spans 13 amino acids. The full variable domain, completed using reference TRBV5-5 and TRBJ1-1, is DAGVTQSPTHLIKTRGQQVTLRCSPISGHKSVSWYQQVLGQGPQFIFQYYEKEERGRGNFPDRFSARQFPNYSSELNVNALLLGDSALYLCASSWEGWTEAFFGQGTRLTVV.

V and J are TRBV7-6 and TRBJ1-4, with 10 bases matching TRBD1. Losses at the gene ends were 5 bases for V and 7 bases for J; bases not matched to a gene: 13. CDR1 and CDR2 (germline): SGHVS, FNYEAQ. The CDR3 is 17 amino acids. CDR3 DNA: TGTGCCAGCAGCGACCCGGGACAGGGGCTTTTATCTGAAAAACTGTTTTTT. This gives the protein CASSDPGQGLLSEKLFF.

The V and J genes are TRBV29-1 and TRBJ1-2, with TRBD1 as a possible D gene (6 bases). CDR1 SQVTM and CDR2 ANQGSEA come from the germline V gene. The CDR3 has 14 residues. Trimming stripped 1 base from V and 0 bases from J, with 9 bases between. CDR3 protein: CSVEGRTANYGYTF. The CDR3 nucleotides are TGCAGCGTTGAAGGAAGGACAGCTAACTATGGCTACACCTTC.

The V gene is TRBV7-8, the J gene TRBJ1-2; 7 nucleotides match TRBD1. V lost 0 bases to trimming and J lost 2 bases; unmatched junction nucleotides: 3. Germline assignment: CDR1 SGHVS and CDR2 FQNEAQ. The CDR3 is made up of 15 amino acids. The CDR3 sequence: CASSLAGQLNYGYTF. The CDR3 nucleotides are TGTGCCAGCAGCTTAGCGGGACAGCTAAACTATGGCTACACCTTC.